The 4 T cell receptor beta chains in this list originate from one sample, sequenced in a study of blood T cell repertoires in COVID-19. This table comes from immunoSEQ multiplex PCR, and its TCRdb copy is limited to in-frame clones, with some not included. The sample comprises over 55,000 clones, around 87% of which are singletons, and around 7.9% rests with the top ten. The sequencing input was peripheral blood. The receptor source for this set is a man aged 50-59 years with active COVID-19.

The rearrangement links TRBV5-3 to TRBJ1-5, with D possibly matching TRBD1 (6 bases). TRBV5-3 is an ORF; its function is uncertain. The CDR3 contains 16 residues. The V and J ends lost 4 bases and 0 bases respectively, with 14 bases between them. In DNA, the CDR3 is TGTGCCAGAAGCGGTGACAGGCCGGGTAGCAATCAGCCCCAGCATTTT. Translated: CARSGDRPGSNQPQHF.

The chain uses TRBV5-8 and TRBJ2-1, with 12 bases that match TRBD2. CDR1 and CDR2 (germline): SGHTS, YDEGEE. The CDR3 covers 15 residues. V lost 10 bases and J lost 10; bases outside the gene matches: 15. CDR3 DNA: TGTGCCGCGGCCCCCCTAGCGGGAGGGCCTGTCGAGCAGTTCTTC. Protein: CAAAPLAGGPVEQFF.

The CDR3 bases are TGTGCCAGCAGCTTAGCTCCGGGACAGGGAACAACTAATGAAAAACTGTTTTTT. This encodes CASSLAPGQGTTNEKLFF. The V and J genes are TRBV13 and TRBJ1-4; 9 positions agree with TRBD1. Germline V lookup: CDR1 PRHDT, CDR2 FYEKMQ (reference sequence). Unmatched junction bases numbered 6, after V lost 1 base and J lost 0 bases. This CDR3 has 18 residues.

The gene calls are TRBV4-2 and TRBJ2-3; 8 bases agree with TRBD2. This CDR3 region has 16 residues. Trimming at V came to 0 bases and at J to 6 bases, leaving 8 bases not matched to a gene. Germline-derived CDR1 and CDR2 are LGHNA and YNFKEQ. The CDR3 nucleotides are TGTGCCAGCAGCCAAGATAGCGGGGAAGGAGGCGATACGCAGTATTTT. This sequence encodes CASSQDSGEGGDTQYF.